Listed here are 3 T cell receptor beta chains from one sample, sequenced in a study of blood T cell repertoires in COVID-19 (dated by TCRdb to about 2020). Library creation used the immunoSEQ multiplex PCR assay. Sourced from immuneACCESS, this table was stored by TCRdb with only in-frame sequences that have V and J called. A share of the clones is absent; for the studies checked, an unresolved V gene accounts for under half, and the remainder has no known explanation. Here the sample has about 480,000 clones; roughly nine tenths occur a single time. The ten largest clonotypes hold around 7.9% of the sample. The sample was PBMCs or T cells enriched from blood (not recorded which). These receptors all come from a woman aged 55-69 years who had recovered from COVID-19.

V is TRBV18 and J is TRBJ2-7; TRBD2 is a possible D gene (6 bases). Between the trimmed V and J ends, which lost 3 bases and 5 bases, there was a span of 14 bases. CDR1 is KGHSH, CDR2 LQKENI, per germline. This CDR3 is built from 14 residues. The CDR3 nucleotides read TGTGCCAGCTCACCGGGACGGGGACTGCACGAGCAGTACGTC. Protein product: CASSPGRGLHEQYV.

This chain connects TRBV4-1 to TRBJ1-5; 11 bases map to TRBD1. Germline V CDR1 and CDR2: MGHRA, YSYEKL. CDR3 length equals 16 residues. J was trimmed by 6 bases and V by 4 bases; bases with no gene match: 8. Here the CDR3 DNA reads TGCGCCAGCAGCCGGGACGGGACAGGGGGAGGTCAGCCCCAGCATTTT. Translation gives CASSRDGTGGGQPQHF.

V is TRBV29-1 and J is TRBJ1-1; TRBD1 might be the D (5 bases). Trimming removed 3 bases at V and 8 bases at J, with 13 bases between. This CDR3 has 12 amino acids. The germline gives CDR1 SQVTM, CDR2 ANQGSEA. Here the CDR3 reads CSVEGQGLEAFF. The CDR3 bases are TGCAGCGTTGAGGGCCAGGGTCTAGAAGCTTTCTTT. The full variable domain, rest sourced from reference TRBV29-1 and TRBJ1-1, is SAVISQKPSRDICQRGTSLTIQCQVDSQVTMMFWYRQQPGQSLTLIATANQGSEATYESGFVIDKFPISRPNLTFSTLTVSNMSPEDSSIYLCSVEGQGLEAFFGQGTRLTVV.